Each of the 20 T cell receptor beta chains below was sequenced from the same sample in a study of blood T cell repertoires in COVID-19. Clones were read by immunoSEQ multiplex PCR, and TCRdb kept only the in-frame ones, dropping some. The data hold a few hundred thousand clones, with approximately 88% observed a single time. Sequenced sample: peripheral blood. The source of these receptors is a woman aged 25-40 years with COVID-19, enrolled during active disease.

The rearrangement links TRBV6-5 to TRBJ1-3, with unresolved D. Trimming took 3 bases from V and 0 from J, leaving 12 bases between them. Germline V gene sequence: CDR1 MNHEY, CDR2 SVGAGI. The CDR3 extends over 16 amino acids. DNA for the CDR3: TGTGCCAGCAGTTATGGGCCCGTTTCCTCTGGAAACACCATATATTTT. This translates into CASSYGPVSSGNTIYF.

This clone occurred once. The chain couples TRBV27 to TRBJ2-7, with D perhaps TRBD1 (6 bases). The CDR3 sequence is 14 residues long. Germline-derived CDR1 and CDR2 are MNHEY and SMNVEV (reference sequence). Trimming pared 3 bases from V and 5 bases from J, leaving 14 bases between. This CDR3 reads CASSFYAGDNEQYV. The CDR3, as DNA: TGTGCCAGCAGTTTCTATGCAGGGGACAACGAGCAGTACGTC.

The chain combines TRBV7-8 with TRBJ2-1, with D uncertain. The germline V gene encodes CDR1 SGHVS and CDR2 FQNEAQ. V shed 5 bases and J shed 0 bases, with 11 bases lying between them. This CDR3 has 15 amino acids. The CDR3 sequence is CASSPLKSSYNEQFF. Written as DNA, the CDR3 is TGTGCCAGCAGCCCTCTTAAGAGCTCCTACAATGAGCAGTTCTTC.

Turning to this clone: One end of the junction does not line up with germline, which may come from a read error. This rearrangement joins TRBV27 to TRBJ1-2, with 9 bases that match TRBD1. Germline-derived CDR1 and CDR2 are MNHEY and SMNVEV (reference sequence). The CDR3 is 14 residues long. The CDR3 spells CASRLSGQGYGYTF. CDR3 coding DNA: TGTGCCAGCAGGTTATCGGGACAGGGCTATGGCTACACCTTC.

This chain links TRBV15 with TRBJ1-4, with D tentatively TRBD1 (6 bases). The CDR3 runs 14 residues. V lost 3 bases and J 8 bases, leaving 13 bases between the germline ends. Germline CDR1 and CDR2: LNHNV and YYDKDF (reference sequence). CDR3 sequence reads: CATSRGGADEKLFF. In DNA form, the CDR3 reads TGTGCCACCAGCAGGGGGGGGGCGGACGAAAAACTGTTTTTT.

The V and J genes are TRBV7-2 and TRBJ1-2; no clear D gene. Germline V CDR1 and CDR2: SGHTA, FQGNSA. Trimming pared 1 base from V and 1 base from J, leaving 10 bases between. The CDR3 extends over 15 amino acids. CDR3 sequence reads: CASSLEAGNNYGYTF. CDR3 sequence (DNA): TGTGCCAGCAGCTTAGAGGCGGGGAATAACTATGGCTACACCTTC.

This CDR3 reads CAWSRQGASNSPLHF. CDR3 in DNA: TGTGCCTGGAGTAGGCAGGGGGCTTCTAATTCACCCCTCCACTTT. V and J are TRBV30 and TRBJ1-6; the match to TRBD1 covers 8 bases. Trimming cost V 2 bases and J 6 bases; bases outside gene matches: 6. Per germline, CDR1 GTSNPN and CDR2 SVGIG (reference sequence). The CDR3 loop spans 15 amino acids.

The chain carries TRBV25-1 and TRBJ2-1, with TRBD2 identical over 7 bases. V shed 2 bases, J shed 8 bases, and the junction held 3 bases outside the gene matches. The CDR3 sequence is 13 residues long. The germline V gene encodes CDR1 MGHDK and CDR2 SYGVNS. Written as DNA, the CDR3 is TGTGCCAGCAGTGAACGACTAGCCGATGAGCAGTTCTTC. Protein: CASSERLADEQFF. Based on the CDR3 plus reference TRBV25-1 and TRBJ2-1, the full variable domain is EADIYQTPRYLVIGTGKKITLECSQTMGHDKMYWYQQDPGMELHLIHYSYGVNSTEKGDLSSESTVSRIRTEHFPLTLESARPSHTSQYLCASSERLADEQFFGPGTRLTVL.

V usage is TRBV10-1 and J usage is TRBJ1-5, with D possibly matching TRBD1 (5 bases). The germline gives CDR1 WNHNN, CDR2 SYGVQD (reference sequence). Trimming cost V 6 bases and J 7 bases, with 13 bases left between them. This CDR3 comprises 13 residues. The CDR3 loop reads CASRGLISQPQHF. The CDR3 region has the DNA TGCGCCAGCAGGGGGCTAATTTCCCAGCCCCAGCATTTT.

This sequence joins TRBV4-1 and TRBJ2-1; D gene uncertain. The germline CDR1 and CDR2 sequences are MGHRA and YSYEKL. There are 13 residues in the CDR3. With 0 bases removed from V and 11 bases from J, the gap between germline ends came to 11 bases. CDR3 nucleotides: TGCGCCAGCAGCCAAGATCGACTCGCGAAGCAGTTCTTC. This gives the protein CASSQDRLAKQFF.

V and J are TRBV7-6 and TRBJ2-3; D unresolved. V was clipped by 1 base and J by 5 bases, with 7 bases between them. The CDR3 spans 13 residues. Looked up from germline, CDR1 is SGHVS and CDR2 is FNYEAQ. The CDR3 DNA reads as TGTGCCAGCAGCTTAGTACCAGGAGATACGCAGTATTTT. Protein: CASSLVPGDTQYF. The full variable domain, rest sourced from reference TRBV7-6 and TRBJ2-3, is GAGVSQSPRYKVTKRGQDVALRCDPISGHVSLYWYRQALGQGPEFLTYFNYEAQQDKSGLPNDRFSAERPEGSISTLTIQRTEQRDSAMYRCASSLVPGDTQYFGPGTRLTVL.

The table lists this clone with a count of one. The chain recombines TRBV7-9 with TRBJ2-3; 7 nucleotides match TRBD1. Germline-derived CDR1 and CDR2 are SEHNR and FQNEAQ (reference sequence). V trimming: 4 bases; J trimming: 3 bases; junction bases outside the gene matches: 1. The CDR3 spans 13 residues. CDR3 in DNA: TGTGCCAGCAGCTGGGGACAGACAGATACGCAGTATTTT. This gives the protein CASSWGQTDTQYF.

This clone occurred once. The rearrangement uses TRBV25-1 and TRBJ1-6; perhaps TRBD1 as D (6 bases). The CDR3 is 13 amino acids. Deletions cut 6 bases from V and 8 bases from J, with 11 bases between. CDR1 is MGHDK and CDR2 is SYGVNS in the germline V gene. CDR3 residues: CASSQGWDSPLHF. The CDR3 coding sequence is TGTGCCAGCAGCCAGGGGTGGGATTCACCCCTCCACTTT.

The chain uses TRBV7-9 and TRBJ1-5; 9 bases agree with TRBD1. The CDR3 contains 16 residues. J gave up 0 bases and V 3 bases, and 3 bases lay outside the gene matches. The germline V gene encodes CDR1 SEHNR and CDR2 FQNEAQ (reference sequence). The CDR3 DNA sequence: TGTGCCAGCAGCTTCGGACAGGGGAATAGCAATCAGCCCCAGCATTTT. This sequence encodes CASSFGQGNSNQPQHF. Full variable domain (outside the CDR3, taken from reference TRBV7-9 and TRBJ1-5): DTGVSQNPRHKITKRGQNVTFRCDPISEHNRLYWYRQTLGQGPEFLTYFQNEAQLEKSRLLSDRFSAERPKGSFSTLEIQRTEQGDSAMYLCASSFGQGNSNQPQHFGDGTRLSIL.

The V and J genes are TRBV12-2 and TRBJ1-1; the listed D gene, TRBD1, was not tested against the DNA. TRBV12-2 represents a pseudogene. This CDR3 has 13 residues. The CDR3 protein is CASRKDGAAEAFF. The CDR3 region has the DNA TGTGCAAGTCGGAAGGATGGGGCGGCTGAAGCTTTCTTT.

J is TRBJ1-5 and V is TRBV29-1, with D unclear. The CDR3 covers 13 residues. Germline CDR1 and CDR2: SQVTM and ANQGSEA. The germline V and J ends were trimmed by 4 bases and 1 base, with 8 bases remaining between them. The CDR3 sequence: CSVGGGSNQPQHF. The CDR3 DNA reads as TGCAGCGTTGGAGGTGGGAGCAATCAGCCCCAGCATTTT.

The CDR3 is CASSPNSAGELFF. The CDR3 DNA follows: TGTGCCAGCTCACCAAATTCCGCCGGGGAGCTGTTTTTT. J is TRBJ2-2 and V is TRBV18; D gene ambiguous. CDR3 length: 13 amino acids. Germline loops: CDR1 KGHSH, CDR2 LQKENI. V was shortened by 2 bases and J by 6 bases, with 7 bases between the two germline ends. Full variable domain (outside the CDR3, taken from reference TRBV18 and TRBJ2-2): NAGVMQNPRHLVRRRGQEARLRCSPMKGHSHVYWYRQLPEEGLKFMVYLQKENIIDESGMPKERFSAEFPKEGPSILRIQQVVRGDSAAYFCASSPNSAGELFFGEGSRLTVL.

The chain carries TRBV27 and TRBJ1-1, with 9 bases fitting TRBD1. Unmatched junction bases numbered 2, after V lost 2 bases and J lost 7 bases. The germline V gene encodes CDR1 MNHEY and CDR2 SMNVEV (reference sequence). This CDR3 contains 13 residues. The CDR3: CASSLGTGFEAFF. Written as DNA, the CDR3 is TGTGCCAGCAGTTTAGGGACAGGGTTTGAAGCTTTCTTT.

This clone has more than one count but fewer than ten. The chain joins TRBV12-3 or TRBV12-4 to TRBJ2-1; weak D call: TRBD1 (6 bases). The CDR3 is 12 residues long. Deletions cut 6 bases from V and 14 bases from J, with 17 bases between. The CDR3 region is CASRKDSRGKFF. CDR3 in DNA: TGTGCCAGCAGGAAGGACAGTCGGGGCAAGTTCTTC.

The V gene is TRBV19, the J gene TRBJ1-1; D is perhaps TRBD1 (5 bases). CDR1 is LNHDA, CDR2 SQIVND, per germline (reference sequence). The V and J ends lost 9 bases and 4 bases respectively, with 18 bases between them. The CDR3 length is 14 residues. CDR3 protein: CASQPRVGSTEAFF. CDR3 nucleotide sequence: TGTGCCAGCCAACCCAGGGTAGGTAGCACTGAAGCTTTCTTT.